These 30 T cell receptor beta chains share one sample of origin, sequenced in a study of graft-versus-host responses after intestinal transplantation. The protocol was immunoSEQ multiplex PCR, while the TCRdb copy is restricted to in-frame clones and leaves out a portion. The data contain about 98,000 clones, about 83% of them singletons. The sequencing used PBMCs, collected 255 days after intestinal transplant. The receptors come from a human patient who received an intestinal transplant, so some T cells may come from the graft donor.

This clone was recorded only once. V usage is TRBV27 and J usage is TRBJ1-4, with no clear D. The CDR3 extends over 15 amino acids. CDR1 and CDR2 from the germline V gene are MNHEY and SMNVEV (reference sequence). With 2 bases removed from V and 4 bases from J, the gap between germline ends came to 11 bases. The DNA of the CDR3 is TGTGCCAGCAGTTTACGAGGCAGTTTTAATGAAAAACTGTTTTTT. This gives the protein CASSLRGSFNEKLFF. The full variable domain, its missing parts supplied by reference TRBV27 and TRBJ1-4, is EAQVTQNPRYLITVTGKKLTVTCSQNMNHEYMSWYRQDPGLGLRQIYYSMNVEVTDKGDVPEGYKVSRKEKRNFPLILESPSPNQTSLYFCASSLRGSFNEKLFFGSGTQLSVL.

This clone has only a few counts. The V call is TRBV6-1, the J call TRBJ2-1; D is perhaps TRBD1 or TRBD2 (6 bases each). Trimming pared 11 bases from V and 4 bases from J, leaving 15 bases between. CDR3 length equals 13 residues. Germline CDR1 is MNHNS and CDR2 is SASEGT. The CDR3 here is CACVPGAYNEQFF. CDR3 nucleotide sequence: TGTGCCTGTGTCCCGGGGGCTTACAATGAGCAGTTCTTC.

The chain combines TRBV15 with TRBJ2-5, with D perhaps TRBD2 (7 bases). V dropped 8 bases and J dropped 4 bases, with 26 bases sitting between them. The CDR3 contains 17 residues. Germline CDR1 is LNHNV and CDR2 is YYDKDF (reference sequence). This chain's CDR3 is CATAGQGNRGGRETQYF. The DNA for the CDR3 is TGTGCCACCGCTGGCCAGGGGAACCGCGGGGGTCGAGAGACCCAGTACTTC.

The chain is built from TRBV2 and TRBJ1-2, with a weak D call TRBD1 (5 bases). CDR1 and CDR2 (germline): SNHLY, FYNNEI. The germline V and J ends were trimmed by 6 bases and 6 bases, with 17 bases remaining between them. This CDR3 is 14 amino acids long. The chain's CDR3 is CASRRRRDSDGYTF. CDR3 DNA: TGTGCCAGCAGGAGACGGAGAGACAGCGATGGCTACACCTTC.

J is TRBJ2-3 and V is TRBV6-1; 9 bases are a match to TRBD1. The CDR3 has 13 amino acids. Germline CDR1 and CDR2: MNHNS and SASEGT. V was clipped by 2 bases and J by 8 bases; unmatched bases: 2. As DNA, the CDR3 is TGTGCCAGCAGTGAAAGGGACAGGGTTACGCAGTATTTT. The encoded protein is CASSERDRVTQYF.

The chain joins TRBV18 to TRBJ2-1; no reliable D call. The germline V gene has CDR1 KGHSH and CDR2 LQKENI. Trimming took off 0 bases at V and 0 bases at J, with 12 bases between the two ends. This CDR3 contains 17 residues. CDR3: CASSPPLHPRSYNEQFF. The CDR3 region has the DNA TGTGCCAGCTCACCACCGCTACATCCCCGCTCCTACAATGAGCAGTTCTTC.

In this sample, this clone turned up once. This chain uses TRBV6-1 with TRBJ2-7, with D unclear. This CDR3 comprises 13 residues. Trimming removed 2 bases from V and 10 bases from J, with 15 bases in between. Per the germline V gene, CDR1 is MNHNS and CDR2 is SASEGT. The CDR3 DNA follows: TGTGCCAGCAGTGAAACACCCCCCCACGGTCAGTACTTC. Translating gives CASSETPPHGQYF.

This chain links TRBV5-4 with TRBJ1-6, with 9 bases fitting TRBD1. CDR1 SGHNT and CDR2 YYREEE come from the germline V gene (reference sequence). The CDR3 spans 16 residues. Unmatched junction bases numbered 7, after V lost 2 bases and J lost 7 bases. This CDR3 is CASSFRRTGDNSPLHF. The CDR3, as DNA: TGTGCCAGCAGCTTTAGGAGGACAGGGGACAATTCACCCCTCCACTTT.

V and J are TRBV28 and TRBJ2-3, with 9 bases aligning to TRBD1. CDR3 length equals 13 residues. V lost 5 bases and J lost 5; bases outside the gene matches: 2. Germline values: CDR1 MDHEN, CDR2 SYDVKM. CDR3 protein: CASSRTGEDTQYF. CDR3 nucleotide sequence: TGTGCCAGCAGTAGGACAGGGGAAGATACGCAGTATTTT. Together with reference TRBV28 and TRBJ2-3, the CDR3 gives the full variable domain: DVKVTQSSRYLVKRTGEKVFLECVQDMDHENMFWYRQDPGLGLRLIYFSYDVKMKEKGDIPEGYSVSREKKERFSLILESASTNQTSMYLCASSRTGEDTQYFGPGTRLTVL.

The rearrangement joins TRBV11-2 to TRBJ1-5, with a possible D match to TRBD1 (5 bases). Trimming shortened V by 5 bases and J by 7 bases, and 15 bases separated the two germline ends. CDR3 length equals 14 residues. Germline-derived CDR1 and CDR2 are SGHAT and FQNNGV. The CDR3 spells CASSEWGLGQPQHF. CDR3 DNA: TGTGCCAGCAGCGAGTGGGGGTTGGGGCAGCCCCAGCATTTT. Filled out from reference TRBV11-2 and TRBJ1-5, the complete variable domain reads EAGVAQSPRYKIIEKRQSVAFWCNPISGHATLYWYQQILGQGPKLLIQFQNNGVVDDSQLPKDRFSAERLKGVDSTLKIQPAKLEDSAVYLCASSEWGLGQPQHFGDGTRLSIL.

The V and J genes are TRBV19 and TRBJ2-3; maybe TRBD2 (5 bases). V was pared by 3 bases and J by 6 bases, with 13 bases between. This CDR3 spans 14 amino acids. Germline CDR1 reads LNHDA; CDR2 reads SQIVND (reference sequence). CDR3 sequence (DNA): TGTGCCAGTAGTATTATGAGCGGCGATGATACGCAGTATTTT. Translating gives CASSIMSGDDTQYF.

The chain uses TRBV9 and TRBJ2-1; D is unclear. V was pared by 0 bases and J by 5 bases, with 6 bases between. This CDR3 has 13 amino acids. The germline CDR1 and CDR2 sequences are SGDLS and YYNGEE. The CDR3 coding sequence is TGTGCCAGCAGCGTAGGGTCGGACAATGAGCAGTTCTTC. It translates to CASSVGSDNEQFF.

This clone was seen only once. This rearrangement joins TRBV15 to TRBJ2-7; tentative D call: TRBD1 (5 bases). Germline CDR1 and CDR2: LNHNV and YYDKDF (reference sequence). Trimming removed 2 bases at V and 7 bases at J, with 12 bases between. The CDR3 loop spans 13 amino acids. The CDR3 nucleotides read TGTGCCACCAGCAGAAAAGACAGTTCGGAGCAGTACTTC. It is translated as CATSRKDSSEQYF.

The chain's CDR3 is CASSQDRGSTDTQYF. CDR3 bases: TGTGCCAGCAGCCAGGACAGGGGGAGCACAGATACGCAGTATTTT. The chain recombines TRBV4-2 with TRBJ2-3, with TRBD1 matching over 10 bases. Losses at the gene ends were 3 bases for V and 0 bases for J; bases not matched to a gene: 0. This CDR3 has 15 amino acids. Germline lookup yields CDR1 LGHNA and CDR2 YNFKEQ.

The chain employs TRBV5-4 and TRBJ2-3; D unclear. The germline gives CDR1 SGHNT, CDR2 YYREEE (reference sequence). This CDR3 is 14 amino acids long. V was pared by 3 bases and J by 4 bases, with 12 bases between. CDR3 sequence (DNA): TGTGCCAGCAGCTCGCCGGTTGGCCCAGATACGCAGTATTTT. Protein sequence: CASSSPVGPDTQYF.

The chain recombines TRBV10-3 with TRBJ2-5; D might be TRBD1 or TRBD2, each matching 6 bases. Trimming removed 5 bases at V and 7 bases at J, with 11 bases between. Looked up from germline, CDR1 is ENHRY and CDR2 is SYGVKD. CDR3 length: 12 amino acids. CDR3 coding DNA: TGTGCCATCAGTTCTGAGGGGGGGACCCAGTACTTC. This gives the protein CAISSEGGTQYF.

This chain connects TRBV10-2 to TRBJ1-5, with D unclear. Germline V CDR1 and CDR2: WSHSY, SAAADI. This CDR3 comprises 13 residues. Deletions cut 3 bases from V and 3 bases from J, with 6 bases between. CDR3 residues: CASSDRDNQPQHF. CDR3 DNA sequence: TGCGCCAGCAGTGACCGGGACAATCAGCCCCAGCATTTT.

Concerning this clone itself: The junction departs from the called germline gene at one end, perhaps through a read error. The rearrangement uses TRBV2 and TRBJ2-5; 7 positions match TRBD2. This CDR3 is 15 amino acids long. The germline gives CDR1 SNHLY, CDR2 FYNNEI. CDR3 amino acids: CASSELGGGQEAQYF. CDR3 coding DNA: TGTGCCAGCAGTGAACTGGGGGGAGGGCAAGAGGCCCAGTACTTC.

V is TRBV6-1 and J is TRBJ2-1, with a possible D match to TRBD1 (5 bases). Trimming shortened V by 2 bases and J by 3 bases, and 14 bases separated the two germline ends. Looked up from germline, CDR1 is MNHNS and CDR2 is SASEGT. The CDR3 sequence is 16 residues long. The CDR3 bases are TGTGCCAGCAGTGAAATGGAGACAGAGAGCTACAATGAGCAGTTCTTC. Protein sequence: CASSEMETESYNEQFF.

The chain links TRBV6-5 to TRBJ1-1; 7 bases align to TRBD1. V was clipped by 2 bases and J by 0 bases; unmatched bases: 6. The CDR3 is 16 amino acids. CDR1 MNHEY and CDR2 SVGAGI come from the germline V gene. The CDR3 coding sequence is TGTGCCAGCAGTTACACCCCCGGGACAGTGAACACTGAAGCTTTCTTT. Amino acids: CASSYTPGTVNTEAFF.

This sequence joins TRBV28 and TRBJ2-3; 9 bases match TRBD2. The CDR3 runs 15 residues. Looked up from germline, CDR1 is MDHEN and CDR2 is SYDVKM. The V segment lost 7 bases and the J segment 3 bases; nucleotides outside the gene matches: 8. CDR3 in DNA: TGTGCCAGCACGAAGCGGGAGGTCGTGACAGATACGCAGTATTTT. Protein sequence: CASTKREVVTDTQYF.

This sequence joins TRBV5-4 and TRBJ2-1; weak D call: TRBD1 (5 bases). The CDR3 length is 16 residues. V was cut by 0 bases and J by 2 bases, with 12 bases left in between. Germline lookup yields CDR1 SGHNT and CDR2 YYREEE (reference sequence). As DNA, the CDR3 is TGTGCCAGCAGCTTGGGACAGTTTCACCCCTACAATGAGCAGTTCTTC. It encodes CASSLGQFHPYNEQFF.

This CDR3 is CATSRGAGEETQYF. In nucleotides, the CDR3 is TGTGCCACCAGCAGAGGTGCAGGGGAAGAGACCCAGTACTTC. The rearrangement uses TRBV15 and TRBJ2-5, with D possibly TRBD1 on 6 matching bases. Between the trimmed V and J ends, which lost 1 base and 3 bases, there was a span of 9 bases. The CDR3 is made up of 14 amino acids. In germline, CDR1 is LNHNV, CDR2 YYDKDF (reference sequence). Full variable domain (missing parts from reference TRBV15 and TRBJ2-5): DAMVIQNPRYQVTQFGKPVTLSCSQTLNHNVMYWYQQKSSQAPKLLFHYYDKDFNNEADTPDNFQSRRPNTSFCFLDIRSPGLGDTAMYLCATSRGAGEETQYFGPGTRLLVL.

V usage is TRBV28 and J usage is TRBJ1-3, with D hard to call. V was cut by 5 bases and J by 3 bases, with 14 bases left in between. Germline V gene sequence: CDR1 MDHEN, CDR2 SYDVKM. The CDR3 totals 15 residues. The CDR3 here is CASSPPEPNGNTIYF. The CDR3 region has the DNA TGTGCCAGCAGTCCCCCAGAGCCCAATGGAAACACCATATATTTT.

The V call is TRBV20-1, the J call TRBJ2-7; no clear D. The CDR3 spans 11 residues. V lost 5 bases to trimming and J lost 2 bases, with 7 bases between them. Germline V gives CDR1 DFQATT, CDR2 SNEGSKA (reference sequence). The CDR3 protein is CSADGPYEQYF. CDR3 DNA: TGCAGTGCTGACGGCCCCTACGAGCAGTACTTC.

This chain uses TRBV7-2 with TRBJ2-7, with D perhaps given as TRBD1 or TRBD2 (5 bases each). The CDR3 runs to 12 residues. Trimming shortened V by 5 bases and J by 9 bases, and 14 bases separated the two germline ends. CDR1 and CDR2 from the germline V gene are SGHTA and FQGNSA. This chain's CDR3 is CASSTPGAGQYF. In DNA form, the CDR3 reads TGTGCCAGCAGCACACCCGGGGCGGGGCAGTACTTC.

In the case of this clone: Germline is not matched at one junction end, which may reflect a read error. This sample includes further DNA sequences coding for the same CDR3. The genes are TRBV4-1 and TRBJ2-7; D gene uncertain. The CDR3 totals 19 residues. CDR1 MGHRA and CDR2 YSYEKL come from the germline V gene. CDR3 coding DNA: TGCGCCAGCAGCCAAGAGGTGAGGAACACCGATCCAGTTTTCTACGAACAGTACTTC. This gives the protein CASSQEVRNTDPVFYEQYF.

This clone has just one count. The rearrangement joins TRBV27 to TRBJ2-5; D possibly corresponds to TRBD1 (5 bases). This CDR3 spans 14 amino acids. Germline CDR1 reads MNHEY; CDR2 reads SMNVEV (reference sequence). Deletions cut 2 bases from V and 5 bases from J, with 12 bases between. The CDR3 is CASSLNSAGETQYF. CDR3 DNA sequence: TGTGCCAGCAGTTTAAACTCGGCAGGGGAGACCCAGTACTTC.

This rearrangement joins TRBV5-5 to TRBJ1-2; no firm D call. This CDR3 comprises 11 residues. V was pared by 4 bases and J by 4 bases, with 5 bases between. The germline V gene encodes CDR1 SGHKS and CDR2 YYEKEE (reference sequence). The CDR3 reads CASSKLYGYTF. The CDR3 nucleotides read TGTGCCAGCAGCAAGCTCTATGGCTACACCTTC.

J is TRBJ2-7 and V is TRBV11-2, with 10 bases that match TRBD2. This CDR3 region has 15 residues. Germline CDR1 is SGHAT and CDR2 is FQNNGV. J gave up 3 bases and V 0 bases, and 2 bases lay outside the gene matches. The CDR3 spells CASSLEAGGGYEQYF. CDR3 coding DNA: TGTGCCAGCAGCTTAGAAGCGGGAGGGGGCTACGAGCAGTACTTC. Together with reference TRBV11-2 and TRBJ2-7, the CDR3 gives the full variable domain: EAGVAQSPRYKIIEKRQSVAFWCNPISGHATLYWYQQILGQGPKLLIQFQNNGVVDDSQLPKDRFSAERLKGVDSTLKIQPAKLEDSAVYLCASSLEAGGGYEQYFGPGTRLTVT.